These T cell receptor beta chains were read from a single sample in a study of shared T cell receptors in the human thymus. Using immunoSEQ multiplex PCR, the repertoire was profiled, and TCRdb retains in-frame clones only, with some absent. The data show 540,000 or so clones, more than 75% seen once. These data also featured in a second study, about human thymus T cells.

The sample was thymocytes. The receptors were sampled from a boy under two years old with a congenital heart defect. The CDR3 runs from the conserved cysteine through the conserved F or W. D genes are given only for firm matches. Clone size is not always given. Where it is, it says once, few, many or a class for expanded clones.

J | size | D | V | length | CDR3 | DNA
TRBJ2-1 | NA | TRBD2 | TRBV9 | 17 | CASSVSLSGLADNEQFF | TGTGCCAGCAGCGTATCACTCTCCGGACTAGCGGACAATGAGCAGTTCTTC
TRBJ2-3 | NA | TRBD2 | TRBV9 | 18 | CASSVGLAAETSTDTQYF | TGTGCCAGCAGCGTAGGGCTAGCGGCCGAGACTAGCACAGATACGCAGTATTTT
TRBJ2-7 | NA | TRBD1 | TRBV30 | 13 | CAWGQGTAYEQYF | TGTGCCTGGGGACAGGGGACTGCCTACGAGCAGTACTTC
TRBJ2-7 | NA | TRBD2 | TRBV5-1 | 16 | CASSSPRDSGRDQQYF | TGCGCCAGCAGCTCGCCAAGAGATAGCGGGAGGGACCAGCAGTACTTC
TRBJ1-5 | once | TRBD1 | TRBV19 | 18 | CASSAGTGVPTWDQPQHF | TGTGCCAGTAGTGCGGGGACAGGGGTTCCCACGTGGGATCAGCCCCAGCATTTT
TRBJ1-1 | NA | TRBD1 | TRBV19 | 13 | CASIPGGDTEAFF | TGTGCCAGTATTCCAGGGGGCGACACTGAAGCTTTCTTT
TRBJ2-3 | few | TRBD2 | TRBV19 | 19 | CASSMGPTTSGSVTDTQYF | TGTGCCAGTAGTATGGGTCCGACGACTAGCGGGAGTGTAACAGATACGCAGTATTTT
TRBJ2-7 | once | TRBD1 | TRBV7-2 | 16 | CASSSIRGRTGGEQYF | TGTGCCAGCAGCTCAATTCGGGGGAGGACAGGGGGCGAGCAGTACTTC
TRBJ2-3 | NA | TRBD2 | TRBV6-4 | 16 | CASRGLKAGGQDTQYF | TGTGCCAGCAGGGGGTTAAAAGCGGGAGGGCAAGATACGCAGTATTTT
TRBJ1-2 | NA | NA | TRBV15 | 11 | CATSRHNGYTF | TGTGCCACCAGCAGGCACAATGGCTACACCTTC
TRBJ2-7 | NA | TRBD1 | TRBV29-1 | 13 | CSGRDSSSYEQYF | TGCAGCGGCCGGGACAGTTCCTCCTACGAGCAGTACTTC
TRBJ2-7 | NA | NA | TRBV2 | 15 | CASSESGLISYEQYF | TGTGCCAGCAGTGAATCGGGACTGATCTCCTACGAGCAGTACTTC
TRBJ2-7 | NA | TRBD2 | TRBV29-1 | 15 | CSVGLPAGGIYEQYF | TGCAGCGTTGGTCTTCCAGCGGGGGGAATCTACGAGCAGTACTTC
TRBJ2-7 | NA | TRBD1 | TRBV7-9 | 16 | CASSLGPDRGDYEQYF | TGTGCCAGCAGCTTAGGTCCCGACAGGGGGGACTACGAGCAGTACTTC
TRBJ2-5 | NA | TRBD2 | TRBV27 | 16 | CASSFGSGVVLGTQYF | TGTGCCAGCAGTTTCGGAAGCGGGGTGGTCCTAGGGACCCAGTACTTC
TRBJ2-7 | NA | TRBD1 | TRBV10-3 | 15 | CAISEPGQGSYEQYF | TGTGCCATCAGTGAACCGGGACAGGGGTCCTACGAGCAGTACTTC
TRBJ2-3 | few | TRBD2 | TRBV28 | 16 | CASSLFLAGGPNTQYF | TGTGCCAGCAGTTTATTTTTAGCGGGAGGCCCAAATACGCAGTATTTT
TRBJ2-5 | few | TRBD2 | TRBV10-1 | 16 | CASRPWWREAQETQYF | TGCGCCAGCAGACCCTGGTGGCGGGAGGCCCAAGAGACCCAGTACTTC
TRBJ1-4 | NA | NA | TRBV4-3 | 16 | CASSQVRIFSNEKLFF | TGCGCCAGCAGCCAAGTGCGCATCTTTTCTAATGAAAAACTGTTTTTT
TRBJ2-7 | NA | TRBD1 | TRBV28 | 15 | CASSTDREYTYEQYF | TGTGCCAGCAGTACCGACAGGGAATACACCTACGAGCAGTACTTC
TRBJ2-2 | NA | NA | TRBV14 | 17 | CASSQDLRESNTGELFF | TGTGCCAGCAGCCAAGATCTCAGGGAATCGAACACCGGGGAGCTGTTTTTT
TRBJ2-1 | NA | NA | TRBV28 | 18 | CASSLNGTSLSSYNEQFF | TGTGCCAGCAGCCTTAACGGGACATCCCTTAGCTCCTACAATGAGCAGTTCTTC
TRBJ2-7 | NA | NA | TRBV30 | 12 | CAWSKGAHEQYF | TGTGCCTGGAGTAAGGGAGCCCACGAGCAGTACTTC
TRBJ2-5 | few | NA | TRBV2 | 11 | CASSEGRIQYF | TGTGCCAGCAGTGAAGGGAGAATCCAGTACTTC
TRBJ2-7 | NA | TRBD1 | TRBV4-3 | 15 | CASSQDQGRGSEQYF | TGCGCCAGCAGCCAAGATCAGGGCAGGGGGAGCGAGCAGTACTTC
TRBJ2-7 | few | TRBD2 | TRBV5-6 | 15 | CASSLTSASGRKQYF | TGTGCCAGCAGCTTGACTAGCGCCTCAGGAAGAAAGCAGTACTTC
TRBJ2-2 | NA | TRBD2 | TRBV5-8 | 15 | CASSSGGAYTGELFF | TGTGCCAGCAGCTCGGGAGGGGCTTACACCGGGGAGCTGTTTTTT
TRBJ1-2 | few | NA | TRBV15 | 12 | CATQEAGYGYTF | TGTGCCACCCAAGAGGCAGGGTATGGCTACACCTTC
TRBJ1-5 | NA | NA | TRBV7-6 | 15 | CASSLRGKGNQPQHF | TGTGCCAGCAGCTTAAGGGGGAAGGGCAATCAGCCCCAGCATTTT
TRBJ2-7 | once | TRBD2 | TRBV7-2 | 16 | CASSPRTSGRFYEQYF | TGTGCCAGCAGCCCAAGGACTAGCGGGAGATTCTACGAGCAGTACTTC
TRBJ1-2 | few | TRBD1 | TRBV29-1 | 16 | CSVVAGFSGQGDGYTF | TGCAGCGTTGTAGCGGGATTTTCGGGACAGGGGGATGGCTACACCTTC
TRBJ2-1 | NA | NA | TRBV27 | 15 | CASTADNGAYNEQFF | TGTGCCAGCACCGCTGACAATGGGGCTTACAATGAGCAGTTCTTC
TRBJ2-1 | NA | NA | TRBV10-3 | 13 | CAISDDGSNEQFF | TGTGCCATCAGTGATGACGGGAGCAATGAGCAGTTCTTC
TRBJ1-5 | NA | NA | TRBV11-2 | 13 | CASSGGSNQPQHF | TGTGCCAGCAGCGGAGGTAGCAATCAGCCCCAGCATTTT
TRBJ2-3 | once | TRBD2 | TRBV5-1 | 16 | CASSRTSGSSTDTQYF | TGCGCCAGCAGTCGGACTAGCGGGAGCTCCACAGATACGCAGTATTTT
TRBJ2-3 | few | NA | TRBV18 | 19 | CASSPRTVEVPNHTDTQYF | TGTGCCAGCTCACCTAGGACAGTCGAAGTCCCAAACCACACAGATACGCAGTATTTT
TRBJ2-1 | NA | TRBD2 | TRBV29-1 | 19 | CSVERGVTSGSPAYNEQFF | TGCAGCGTTGAGAGGGGGGTTACTAGCGGGAGTCCCGCCTACAATGAGCAGTTCTTC
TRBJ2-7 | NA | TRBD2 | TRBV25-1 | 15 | CASSEGASGSYEQYF | TGTGCCAGCAGTGAAGGCGCTAGCGGGTCCTACGAGCAGTACTTC
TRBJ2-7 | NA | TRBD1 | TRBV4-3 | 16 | CASSQERDRESYEQYF | TGCGCCAGCAGCCAAGAAAGGGACAGGGAATCCTACGAGCAGTACTTC
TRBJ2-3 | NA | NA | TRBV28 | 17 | CASSLCHRGTGTDTQYF | TGTGCCAGCAGTCTATGCCATAGAGGTACTGGAACAGATACGCAGTATTTT
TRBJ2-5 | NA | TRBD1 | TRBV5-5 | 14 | CASTEDRGTETQYF | TGTGCCAGCACCGAGGACAGGGGAACAGAGACCCAGTACTTC
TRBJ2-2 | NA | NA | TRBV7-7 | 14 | CASSPLANTGELFF | TGTGCTAGCAGCCCCCTAGCTAACACCGGGGAGCTGTTTTTT